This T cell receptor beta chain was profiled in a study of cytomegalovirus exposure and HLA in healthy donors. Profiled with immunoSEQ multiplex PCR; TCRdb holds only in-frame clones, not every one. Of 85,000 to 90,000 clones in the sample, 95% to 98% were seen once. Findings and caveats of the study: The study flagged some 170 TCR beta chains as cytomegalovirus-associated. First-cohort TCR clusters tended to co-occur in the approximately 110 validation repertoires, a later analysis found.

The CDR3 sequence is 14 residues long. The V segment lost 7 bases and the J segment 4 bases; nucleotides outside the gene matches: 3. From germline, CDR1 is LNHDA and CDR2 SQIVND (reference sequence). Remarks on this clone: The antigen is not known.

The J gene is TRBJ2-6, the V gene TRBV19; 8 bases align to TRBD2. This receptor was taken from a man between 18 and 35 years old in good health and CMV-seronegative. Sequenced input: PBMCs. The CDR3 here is CASTGGAGANVLTF. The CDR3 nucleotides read TGTGCCAGTACGGGAGGGGCCGGGGCCAACGTCCTGACTTTC.